These T cell receptor beta chains were read from a single sample in a study of chronic HIV infection and antiretroviral therapy. TCRdb re-called the 5' RACE reads with MiXCR, one entry per CDR3 protein. The data hold approximately 47,000 distinct CDR3 sequences, with 15% to 20% observed a single time. The sample taken for sequencing was peripheral blood. The receptors were gathered from an adult who had HIV and had not received antiretroviral therapy, or was an uninfected healthy control (not recorded which). Each CDR3 is given with its conserved first and last residue. Fields, in order: D gene, V gene, J gene, clone size, CDR3 DNA, CDR3 protein. D genes are given only for firm matches. The listing skips clone size in some rows; elsewhere it reads once, few, many or a size class.

-	TRBV4-1	TRBJ1-2	few	TGCGCCAGCAGCCAAGATCTTTTATGGGGGAACTATGGCTACACCTTC	CASSQDLLWGNYGYTF
-	TRBV29-1	TRBJ1-1	few	TGCAGCGTTGTCAGGAAACTCGCGAACACTGAAGCTTTCTTT	CSVVRKLANTEAFF
TRBD1	TRBV15	TRBJ1-5	few	TGTGCCACCAGCAGAACGGGGACAGCGGATCAGCCCCAGCATTTT	CATSRTGTADQPQHF
-	TRBV7-9	TRBJ2-3	few	TGTGCCAGCAGCTTAGCCAGGCCTACCGGGGCGGATACGCAGTATTTT	CASSLARPTGADTQYF
-	TRBV3-1	TRBJ1-1	few	TGTGCCAGCAGCCAACGGTTTGAAGCTTTCTTT	CASSQRFEAFF
-	TRBV28	TRBJ1-5	few	TGTGCCAGCAGTCCCGGGACACGTGGAAGCAATCAGCCCCAGCATTTT	CASSPGTRGSNQPQHF
-	TRBV5-6	TRBJ2-1	few	TGTGCCAGCAGCTCCCTGGTCAGCAATGAGCAGTTCTTC	CASSSLVSNEQFF
-	TRBV18	TRBJ1-1	few	TGTGCCAGCTCATCCGACGTCCCCGAAGCTTTCTTT	CASSSDVPEAFF
TRBD1	TRBV9	TRBJ2-1	-	TGTGCCAGCAGCGTAGTTGCGACAGGGAGATACAATGAGCAGTTCTTC	CASSVVATGRYNEQFF
-	TRBV7-8	TRBJ1-5	-	TGTGCCAGCAGCAACCACAGGGCCCTTCAGCCCCAGCATTTT	CASSNHRALQPQHF
TRBD2	TRBV5-4	TRBJ2-5	-	TGTGCCAGCAGCCGTTGGGGACGCCGGGAGGAAGAGACCCAGTACTTC	CASSRWGRREEETQYF
-	TRBV29-1	TRBJ2-7	-	TGCAGCGTTAATGTCCAGGGGACCGCCTACGAGCAGTACTTC	CSVNVQGTAYEQYF
TRBD1	TRBV6-5	TRBJ1-2	-	TGTGCCAGCAGTTCCACTGGGACAGGCGCTAACTATGGCTACACCTTC	CASSSTGTGANYGYTF
-	TRBV2	TRBJ2-3	-	TGTGCCAGCCGGGGTGGAGGTACAGATACGCAGTATTTT	CASRGGGTDTQYF
TRBD1	TRBV4-1	TRBJ2-7	few	TGCGCCAGCAGCCATTATTTGACAGGGGGATCGGGTGAGCAGTACTTC	CASSHYLTGGSGEQYF